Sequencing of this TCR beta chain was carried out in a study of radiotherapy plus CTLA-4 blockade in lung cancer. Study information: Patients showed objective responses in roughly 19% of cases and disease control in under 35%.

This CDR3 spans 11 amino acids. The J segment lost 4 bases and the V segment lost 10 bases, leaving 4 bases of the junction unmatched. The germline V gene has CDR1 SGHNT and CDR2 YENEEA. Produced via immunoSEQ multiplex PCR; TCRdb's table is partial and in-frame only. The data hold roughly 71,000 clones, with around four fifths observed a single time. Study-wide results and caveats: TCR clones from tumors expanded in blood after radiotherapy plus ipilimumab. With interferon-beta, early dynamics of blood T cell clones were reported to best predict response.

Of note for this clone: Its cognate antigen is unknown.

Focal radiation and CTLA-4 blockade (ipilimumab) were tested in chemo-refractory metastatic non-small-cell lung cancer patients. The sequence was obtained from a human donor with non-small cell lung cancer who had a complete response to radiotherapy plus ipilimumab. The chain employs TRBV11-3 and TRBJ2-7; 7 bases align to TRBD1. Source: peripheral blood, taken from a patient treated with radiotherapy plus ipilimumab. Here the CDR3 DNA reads TGTGCCACCGAGGGGGCGTACGAGCAGTACTTC. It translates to CATEGAYEQYF.